A single sample gave rise to the 22 T cell receptor beta chains below, sequenced in a study of cytomegalovirus exposure and HLA in healthy donors (dated by TCRdb to about 2017). Receptor amplification or capture employed the immunoSEQ multiplex PCR assay. The multiplex PCR relied on a mix of 60 forward primers for TCR Vbeta segments and 13 reverse primers for TCR Jbeta segments. Not all clones reach the TCRdb copy of this immuneACCESS table, which keeps in-frame sequences only. Checked studies attribute under half of the gap to unresolved V genes and leave the rest unexplained. The sample records around 140,000 clones, around 9% of which are singletons. The ten largest make up about 7.5% of the sample. Material: PBMCs. The receptors were gathered from a middle-aged woman in good health and CMV-seropositive.

This rearrangement joins TRBV5-4 to TRBJ2-1, with 9 bases identical to TRBD1. Germline V gene sequence: CDR1 SGHNT, CDR2 YYREEE (reference sequence). The CDR3 has 15 amino acids. With V trimmed by 2 bases and J by 6 bases, 6 bases remained unmatched. The CDR3 DNA reads as TGTGCCAGCAGCTTCCCCGGGACAGGGATCAATGAGCAGTTCTTC. Amino acid sequence: CASSFPGTGINEQFF. Using reference TRBV5-4 and TRBJ2-1 for the parts outside the CDR3, the full variable domain is ETGVTQSPTHLIKTRGQQVTLRCSSQSGHNTVSWYQQALGQGPQFIFQYYREEENGRGNFPPRFSGLQFPNYSSELNVNALELDDSALYLCASSFPGTGINEQFFGPGTRLTVL.

The chain is built from TRBV9 and TRBJ1-6; 7 bases are a match to TRBD1. Trimming cost V 1 base and J 8 bases; bases outside gene matches: 0. Germline CDR1 reads SGDLS; CDR2 reads YYNGEE. The CDR3 sequence is 13 residues long. In DNA, the CDR3 is TGTGCCAGCAGCGTAACAGGGGATTCACCCCTCCACTTT. It translates to CASSVTGDSPLHF.

This clone was seen at least ten times. The V gene is TRBV5-1, the J gene TRBJ1-6, with 8 bases identical to TRBD1. Per germline, CDR1 SGHRS and CDR2 YFSETQ. The CDR3 is made up of 14 amino acids. Trimming removed 2 bases from V and 7 bases from J; junction bases left unmatched: 2. This CDR3 reads CASSLQGENSPLHF. DNA of the CDR3: TGCGCCAGCAGCTTACAGGGGGAGAATTCACCCCTCCACTTT.

The chain joins TRBV6-5 to TRBJ2-7, with a possible D match to TRBD2 (6 bases). The CDR3 loop spans 12 amino acids. CDR1 MNHEY and CDR2 SVGAGI come from the germline V gene. The V end was cut by 7 bases, the J end by 2 bases, with 9 bases between. CDR3 coding DNA: TGTGCCAGCATGCGGGATACCTACGAGCAGTACTTC. Its translation is CASMRDTYEQYF.

This clone showed up just a few times. The V call is TRBV9, the J call TRBJ1-1; D is unresolved. Trimming cost V 3 bases and J 10 bases, with 16 bases left between them. CDR3 length equals 13 residues. Germline assignment: CDR1 SGDLS and CDR2 YYNGEE. The CDR3, as DNA: TGTGCCAGCAGCGCACCGGACTCTGGGAGAGCTTTCTTT. Translating gives CASSAPDSGRAFF.

This clone was counted between two and nine times. The V call is TRBV11-3, the J call TRBJ2-7; 7 bases are shared with TRBD1. The germline V gene has CDR1 SGHNT and CDR2 YENEEA. V dropped 5 bases and J dropped 0; count of bases not matched to a gene: 7. There are 15 residues in the CDR3. CDR3 region: CASSGTGQSSYEQYF. Here the CDR3 DNA reads TGTGCCAGCAGCGGGACGGGACAGAGCTCCTACGAGCAGTACTTC.

A note on this clone: The germline gene is not matched at one end of the junction; a read error may be the cause. This chain uses TRBV10-3 with TRBJ2-3, with 10 nucleotides matching TRBD2. The germline CDR1 and CDR2 sequences are ENHRY and SYGVKD. The CDR3 length is 15 residues. CDR3 sequence: CAISEIAGGTDKQYF. CDR3 nucleotides: TGTGCCATCAGTGAAATAGCGGGGGGAACAGATAAGCAGTATTTT.

This clone was counted between two and nine times. The V call is TRBV5-1, the J call TRBJ2-2; TRBD2 matches at 10 bases. V dropped 1 base and J dropped 7; count of bases not matched to a gene: 10. The CDR3 runs 17 residues. Germline assignment: CDR1 SGHRS and CDR2 YFSETQ. CDR3 region: CASSLLSSGGAGGELFF. The CDR3 DNA reads TGCGCCAGCAGCTTGTTGTCGAGCGGGGGGGCCGGCGGGGAGCTGTTTTTT.

The chain combines TRBV6-5 with TRBJ1-2, with a possible D match to TRBD1 (6 bases). V was trimmed by 0 bases and J by 6 bases, leaving 8 bases between them. This CDR3 is built from 13 residues. The V gene's germline CDR1 is MNHEY and CDR2 SVGAGI. CDR3 loop: CASSYSRDNGYTF. The CDR3 nucleotides are TGTGCCAGCAGTTACTCCAGGGACAATGGCTACACCTTC.

This clone was detected a few times. The chain carries TRBV4-2 and TRBJ2-3; a possible D gene is TRBD2 (7 bases). V was trimmed by 4 bases and J by 1 base, leaving 18 bases between them. The CDR3 extends over 17 amino acids. CDR1 and CDR2 (germline): LGHNA, YNFKEQ. This CDR3 reads CASSPSGSGGGTDTQYF. Written as DNA, the CDR3 is TGTGCCAGCAGCCCCTCGGGGTCGGGGGGCGGCACAGATACGCAGTATTTT.

This clone was detected a few times. V is TRBV7-6 and J is TRBJ2-1; 8 bases match TRBD1. CDR1 is SGHVS and CDR2 is FNYEAQ in the germline V gene. The CDR3 runs 18 residues. After removal of 4 bases from V and 2 bases from J, the junction contained 13 bases not matched to a gene. The CDR3 coding sequence is TGTGCCAGCAGCTCCCGTCCCCCGGGACAGGACACCTACAATGAGCAGTTCTTC. Amino acids: CASSSRPPGQDTYNEQFF.

This clone was seen more than once but under ten times. This chain links TRBV5-1 with TRBJ2-1, with TRBD2 as a possible D gene (6 bases). Trimming took 0 bases from V and 10 from J, leaving 11 bases between them. CDR1 and CDR2 from the germline V gene are SGHRS and YFSETQ. The CDR3 loop spans 13 amino acids. CDR3: CASSLAGGVEQFF. The CDR3 DNA follows: TGCGCCAGCAGCTTGGCGGGCGGGGTGGAGCAGTTCTTC.

This clone has more than one count but fewer than ten. The V call is TRBV6-5, the J call TRBJ2-3, with 7 positions matching TRBD2. Per the germline V gene, CDR1 is MNHEY and CDR2 is SVGAGI. The length of the CDR3 is 13 residues. Trimming cost V 6 bases and J 4 bases; bases outside gene matches: 4. Here the CDR3 reads CASRVSGSDTQYF. CDR3 sequence (DNA): TGTGCCAGCAGGGTTAGCGGGTCAGATACGCAGTATTTT.

This clone has only a few counts. V is TRBV7-6 and J is TRBJ2-5; weak D call: TRBD2 (6 bases). The germline gives CDR1 SGHVS, CDR2 FNYEAQ. The V gene lost 4 bases and the J gene lost 5 bases, with 11 bases spanning the gap. The CDR3 has 13 amino acids. This CDR3 is CASSSAGRETQYF. In DNA form, the CDR3 reads TGTGCCAGCAGCTCAGCAGGGAGGGAGACCCAGTACTTC.

This sequence joins TRBV14 and TRBJ2-5; the D is unclear. The germline V gene has CDR1 SGHDN and CDR2 FVKESK. This CDR3 is built from 14 residues. Trimming took off 0 bases at V and 1 base at J, with 6 bases between the two ends. CDR3 bases: TGTGCCAGCAGCCAAGAACTGAGCCAAGAGACCCAGTACTTC. This encodes CASSQELSQETQYF.

This clone was seen a handful of times. The genes are TRBV5-1 and TRBJ1-2; 9 bases fit TRBD1. Germline values: CDR1 SGHRS, CDR2 YFSETQ. The CDR3 is 15 amino acids. The trim removed 1 base at V and 2 bases at J, leaving 3 bases unmatched. CDR3 bases: TGCGCCAGCAGCTTGACCGGGACAGGGAACTATGGCTACACCTTC. Its translation is CASSLTGTGNYGYTF.

V usage is TRBV7-2 and J usage is TRBJ1-1, with 7 bases aligning to TRBD1. This CDR3 has 14 residues. The trim removed 5 bases at V and 1 base at J, leaving 4 bases unmatched. CDR1 is SGHTA, CDR2 FQGNSA, per germline. The CDR3 here is CASSPRQGNTEAFF. The DNA for the CDR3 is TGTGCCAGCAGCCCCCGACAGGGGAACACTGAAGCTTTCTTT.

The genes are TRBV19 and TRBJ2-1; 12 nucleotides match TRBD2. The CDR3 consists of 14 residues. Germline trimming cut 6 bases from V and 6 bases from J; bases unmatched to any gene: 3. Germline V gives CDR1 LNHDA, CDR2 SQIVND (reference sequence). The CDR3 DNA follows: TGTGCCAGTAGCCCTAGCGGGGGGGGCAATGAGCAGTTCTTC. Translation: CASSPSGGGNEQFF.

In this sample, this clone turned up a few times. The V call is TRBV6-5, the J call TRBJ2-5; TRBD1 might be the D (5 bases). The germline V gene has CDR1 MNHEY and CDR2 SVGAGI. The CDR3 consists of 12 residues. Trimming pared 4 bases from V and 9 bases from J, leaving 12 bases between. The CDR3 sequence: CASSSDTISQYF. CDR3 in DNA: TGTGCCAGCAGTTCGGACACCATATCCCAGTACTTC.

This clone has more than one count but fewer than ten. The chain has TRBV5-4 and TRBJ2-7; a possible D gene is TRBD1 (6 bases). This CDR3 spans 16 amino acids. Deletions cut 0 bases from V and 4 bases from J, with 17 bases between. CDR1 SGHNT and CDR2 YYREEE come from the germline V gene (reference sequence). The CDR3 sequence: CASSLGGAGVIYEQYF. DNA for the CDR3: TGTGCCAGCAGCTTGGGTGGCGCAGGGGTAATTTACGAGCAGTACTTC.

The gene calls are TRBV7-9 and TRBJ2-7; maybe TRBD1 (5 bases). Trimming shortened V by 5 bases and J by 4 bases, and 18 bases separated the two germline ends. The CDR3 runs to 15 residues. Germline V gene data show CDR1 as SEHNR and CDR2 as FQNEAQ (reference sequence). The CDR3 DNA sequence: TGTGCCAGCAGCGCAATTTCGACAGATTATTACGAGCAGTACTTC. Its protein is CASSAISTDYYEQYF. Drawing the rest from reference TRBV7-9 and TRBJ2-7, the complete variable domain is DTGVSQNPRHKITKRGQNVTFRCDPISEHNRLYWYRQTLGQGPEFLTYFQNEAQLEKSRLLSDRFSAERPKGSFSTLEIQRTEQGDSAMYLCASSAISTDYYEQYFGPGTRLTVT.

This clone has only a few counts. The chain uses TRBV5-1 and TRBJ2-7; 7 bases map to TRBD2. V trimming: 2 bases; J trimming: 1 base; junction bases outside the gene matches: 6. The CDR3 spans 15 residues. Germline assignment: CDR1 SGHRS and CDR2 YFSETQ. CDR3 residues: CASSLGLAVSYEQYF. The DNA for the CDR3 is TGCGCCAGCAGCTTAGGGCTAGCGGTATCCTACGAGCAGTACTTC.